The present entry profiles one T cell receptor beta chain with its context. This receptor's antigen is unknown. Base qualities are not recorded, but no much larger clone differs from it by a single base. The immunoSEQ Assay, a bias-controlled multiplex PCR, was used to amplify TCRbeta CDR3 regions from genomic DNA. Turning to the authors' computational methods: Within the assay, amplification of reference gene primers was used to estimate how many nucleated cells each sample contained. To quantify the absolute abundance of each unique TCRbeta CDR3 rearrangement, sequence reads were collapsed and filtered. For each sample, productive Simpson clonality was calculated by taking the square root of Simpson's diversity index across productive rearrangements. This immuneACCESS table, as held by TCRdb, lists in-frame sequences with V and J called but not all clones. Of the missing ones, under half trace to an unresolved V gene in checked studies; the others have no known cause. V, J and clone size reflect that table, while D and trimming were determined from the DNA. The sample has more than 250,000 clones on record, about 91% of them singletons. The ten largest account for 1.6% of the sample.

This sample stems from a study of blood T cell repertoires in COVID-19 (dated by TCRdb to the early 2020s). In the study overall: Samples from collaborators originated in the United States, Italy and Spain and spanned both the acute and convalescent phases of COVID-19. The material from the prospective study consisted of cDNA or gDNA derived from T cells, B-cell-depleted T cells, or PBMCs. HLA class I and class II types, where available, came from metadata supplied by the sample provider rather than from assay-based typing. The dataset comprised deeply sampled blood TCRbeta repertoires from subjects exposed to, actively infected with, or recovered from COVID-19. Samples were obtained from the ongoing ImmuneRACE study (first 160 participants) and from roughly 1,300 subjects provided by 6 global collaborators. Sample metadata almost always included a de-identified subject ID, COVID-19 status, age in years and sex. The repertoires were released in a freely available public database intended as a resource for research on the immune response to SARS-CoV-2.

Clipping removes 6 bases from V and 0 bases from J, with 8 as the unmatched junction base count. The cysteine opens and the phenylalanine closes a CDR3 of 17 amino acids. Only the CDR3 DNA is retained, 51 bases long and in frame from the first base. The germline V gene specifies MDHEN as CDR1 and SYDVKM as CDR2. Findings and caveats that apply to the study as a whole: The amount of clinical and demographic metadata varied by source and participant and was provided uncurated.

One collaborating source in Seattle enrolled patients during active infection and followed them longitudinally through the course of disease. Collaborating institutions collected whole blood in K2EDTA tubes following their own protocols. For TCRbeta analysis, collaborators shipped samples as frozen whole blood, isolated PBMCs, or DNA extracted from either of those sample types. The TCR comes from a woman aged 25 to 39 with COVID-19, enrolled during active disease. The chain employs TRBV28 and TRBJ1-5, with 10 junctional bases fitting TRBD1. Sequencing was carried out using peripheral blood. The DNA sequence is given as TGTGCCAGCAGCCTAAACCGACAGGGGGCTAGCAATCAGCCCCAGCATTTT. Its translation reads: CASSLNRQGASNQPQHF.